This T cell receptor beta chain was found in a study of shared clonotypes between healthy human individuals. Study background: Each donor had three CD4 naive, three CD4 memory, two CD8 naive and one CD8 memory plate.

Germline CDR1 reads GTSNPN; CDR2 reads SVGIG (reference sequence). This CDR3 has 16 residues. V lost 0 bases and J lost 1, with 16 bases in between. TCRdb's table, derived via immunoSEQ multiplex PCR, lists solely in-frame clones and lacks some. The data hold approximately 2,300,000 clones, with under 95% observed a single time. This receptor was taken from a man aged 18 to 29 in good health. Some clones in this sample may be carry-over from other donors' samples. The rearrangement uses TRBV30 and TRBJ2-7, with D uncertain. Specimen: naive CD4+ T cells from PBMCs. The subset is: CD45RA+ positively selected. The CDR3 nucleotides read TGTGCCTGGAGTGTACTTGTCGGCCGATCTTCCTACGAGCAGTACTTC. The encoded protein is CAWSVLVGRSSYEQYF.